These 15 T cell receptor beta chains were all obtained from the same sample, sequenced in a study of blood T cell repertoires in COVID-19. Repertoires were generated with immunoSEQ multiplex PCR, while TCRdb's copy carries only in-frame clones and drops some. Of about 140,000 clones listed, about 87% are singletons. Sequenced input: peripheral blood. The source of these receptors is an elderly woman with acute or convalescent COVID-19.

The chain recombines TRBV28 with TRBJ1-2; TRBD1 might be the D (5 bases). The V end was cut by 5 bases, the J end by 4 bases, with 17 bases between. CDR1 and CDR2 from the germline V gene are MDHEN and SYDVKM. CDR3 length equals 15 residues. The chain's CDR3 is CASSLSTEGSYGYTF. The CDR3 nucleotides read TGTGCCAGCAGTCTTTCGACGGAGGGGAGCTATGGCTACACCTTC.

The chain couples TRBV10-3 to TRBJ1-6; TRBD1 matches at 9 bases. The V gene end was trimmed by 5 bases and the J gene end by 7 bases; junction bases not matched to a gene: 3. CDR3 length: 14 amino acids. CDR1 is ENHRY, CDR2 SYGVKD, per germline. CDR3: CAISQGQGNSPLHF. CDR3 nucleotide sequence: TGTGCCATCAGTCAAGGACAGGGGAATTCACCCCTCCACTTT.

This chain joins TRBV5-1 and TRBJ2-2; TRBD1 is a possible D gene (6 bases). The CDR3 runs 15 residues. The germline V gene has CDR1 SGHRS and CDR2 YFSETQ. The V end lost 1 base, the J end lost 1 base, and 8 bases lay between the germline ends. CDR3 in amino acids: CASSLPGQNTGELFF. Written as DNA, the CDR3 is TGCGCCAGCAGCTTGCCGGGACAGAACACCGGGGAGCTGTTTTTT.

The chain links TRBV19 to TRBJ1-2; 7 bases agree with TRBD1. The CDR3 extends over 15 amino acids. Germline V gene data show CDR1 as LNHDA and CDR2 as SQIVND (reference sequence). Trimming removed 5 bases from V and 0 bases from J; junction bases left unmatched: 6. CDR3 loop: CASSGRGSTNYGYTF. CDR3 sequence (DNA): TGTGCCAGTAGTGGCAGGGGGAGCACTAACTATGGCTACACCTTC.

The V call is TRBV30, the J call TRBJ2-5; 8 positions match TRBD1. Per the germline V gene, CDR1 is GTSNPN and CDR2 is SVGIG (reference sequence). The junction had 6 bases not matched to a gene; V was cut back by 4 bases and J by 5 bases. The CDR3 spans 13 residues. In DNA form, the CDR3 reads TGTGCCTGGATTAACAGGGGGTTGGAGACCCAGTACTTC. As protein: CAWINRGLETQYF.

The chain combines TRBV7-3 with TRBJ1-2; D gene ambiguous. CDR3 length: 14 residues. The ends were cut back, 2 bases at V and 8 bases at J, with 15 bases in the middle. Germline V gene lookup returns CDR1 SGHTA and CDR2 FQGTGA. CDR3 DNA: TGTGCCAGCAGCTTAGGCTCGGACGGAGGAGGCTACACCTTC. This sequence encodes CASSLGSDGGGYTF.

The chain carries TRBV19 and TRBJ2-1; D call uncertain. The CDR3 is made up of 12 amino acids. Germline V gives CDR1 LNHDA, CDR2 SQIVND (reference sequence). V dropped 2 bases and J dropped 5 bases, with 4 bases sitting between them. This chain's CDR3 is CASSILDNEQFF. The CDR3 DNA reads as TGTGCCAGTAGTATACTAGACAATGAGCAGTTCTTC.

The chain combines TRBV6-1 with TRBJ1-2; no clear D. Between the trimmed V and J ends, which lost 2 bases and 0 bases, there was a span of 4 bases. The CDR3 consists of 13 residues. Germline assignment: CDR1 MNHNS and CDR2 SASEGT. CDR3 loop: CASSEFSNYGYTF. The CDR3 nucleotides are TGTGCCAGCAGTGAATTCTCTAACTATGGCTACACCTTC.

CDR3 region: CASSLPRWTGQETQYF. The CDR3 bases are TGTGCCAGCAGCTTACCGAGATGGACAGGACAAGAGACCCAGTACTTC. This chain links TRBV7-6 with TRBJ2-5; 7 bases are a match to TRBD1. Germline V gives CDR1 SGHVS, CDR2 FNYEAQ. Trimming took 2 bases from V and 2 from J; bases not matched to a gene: 8. The CDR3 sequence is 16 residues long.

The chain combines TRBV11-2 with TRBJ1-1; D is unclear. The length of the CDR3 is 13 residues. CDR1 SGHAT and CDR2 FQNNGV come from the germline V gene. V was cut by 5 bases and J by 2 bases, with 9 bases left in between. In DNA, the CDR3 is TGTGCCAGCAGCCTAACAGATAACACTGAAGCTTTCTTT. It translates to CASSLTDNTEAFF.

This clone was seen a few times. The CDR3, as DNA: TGCGCCAGCAGCTTGAAGGCAGGGGGCGGACGGCGGCAGTTCTTC. Translating gives CASSLKAGGGRRQFF. The chain carries TRBV5-1 and TRBJ2-1; 8 bases agree with TRBD1. Germline lookup yields CDR1 SGHRS and CDR2 YFSETQ. With 1 base clipped from V and 12 bases from J, the junction kept 12 bases outside the gene matches. The CDR3 consists of 15 residues.

The chain combines TRBV18 with TRBJ2-1; weak D call: TRBD2 (6 bases). Between the trimmed V and J ends, which lost 6 bases and 4 bases, there was a span of 13 bases. In germline, CDR1 is KGHSH, CDR2 LQKENI. There are 14 residues in the CDR3. For the CDR3, the DNA is TGTGCCAGCTCTCCGGGGGTGAGGTACAATGAGCAGTTCTTC. Amino acids: CASSPGVRYNEQFF.

The V call is TRBV5-1, the J call TRBJ1-6, with D unresolved. Trimming removed 0 bases at V and 3 bases at J, with 7 bases between. The germline V gene has CDR1 SGHRS and CDR2 YFSETQ. This CDR3 has 15 amino acids. The CDR3 sequence: CASSLGEIYNSPLHF. The CDR3 bases are TGCGCCAGCAGCTTGGGAGAAATCTATAATTCACCCCTCCACTTT.

The chain uses TRBV2 and TRBJ1-5; 7 nucleotides agree with TRBD1. The ends lost 5 bases at V and 6 bases at J; junction bases unmatched: 7. The CDR3 runs 14 residues. Looked up from germline, CDR1 is SNHLY and CDR2 is FYNNEI. The DNA of the CDR3 is TGTGCCAGCAGTTCCACAGGGGTGAGTCAGCCCCAGCATTTT. It is translated as CASSSTGVSQPQHF.

The chain is built from TRBV28 and TRBJ2-2, with D unresolved. Germline V gives CDR1 MDHEN, CDR2 SYDVKM. The V and J ends lost 7 bases and 3 bases respectively, with 12 bases between them. This CDR3 contains 14 residues. CDR3 nucleotide sequence: TGTGCCAGCACCCCGTCCACAGACACCGGGGAGCTGTTTTTT. Translation: CASTPSTDTGELFF.